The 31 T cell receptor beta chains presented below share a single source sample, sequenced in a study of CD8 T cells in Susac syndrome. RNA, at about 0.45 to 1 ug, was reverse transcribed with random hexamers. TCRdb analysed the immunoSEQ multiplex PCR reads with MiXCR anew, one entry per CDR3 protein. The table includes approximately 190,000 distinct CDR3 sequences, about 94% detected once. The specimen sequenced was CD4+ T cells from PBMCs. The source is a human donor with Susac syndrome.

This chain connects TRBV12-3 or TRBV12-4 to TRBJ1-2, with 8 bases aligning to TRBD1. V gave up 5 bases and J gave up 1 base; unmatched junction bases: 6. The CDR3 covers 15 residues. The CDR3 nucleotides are TGTGCCAGCAGTCCTAATGGACAGGGTAACTATGGCTACACCTTC. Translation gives CASSPNGQGNYGYTF.

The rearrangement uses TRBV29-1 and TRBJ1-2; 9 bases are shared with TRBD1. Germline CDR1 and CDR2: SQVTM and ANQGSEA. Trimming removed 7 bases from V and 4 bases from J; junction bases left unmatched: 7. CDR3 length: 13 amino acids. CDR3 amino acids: CSDRTGAGYGYTF. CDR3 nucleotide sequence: TGCAGCGATAGGACAGGGGCTGGCTATGGCTACACCTTC. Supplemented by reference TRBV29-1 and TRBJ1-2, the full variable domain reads SAVISQKPSRDICQRGTSLTIQCQVDSQVTMMFWYRQQPGQSLTLIATANQGSEATYESGFVIDKFPISRPNLTFSTLTVSNMSPEDSSIYLCSDRTGAGYGYTFGSGTRLTVV.

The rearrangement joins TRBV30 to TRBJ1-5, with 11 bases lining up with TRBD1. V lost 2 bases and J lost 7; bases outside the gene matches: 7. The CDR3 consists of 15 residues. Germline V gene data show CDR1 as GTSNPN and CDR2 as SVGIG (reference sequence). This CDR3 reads CAWSSGTGGGQPQHF. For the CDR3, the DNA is TGTGCCTGGAGTTCGGGGACAGGGGGAGGGCAGCCCCAGCATTTT.

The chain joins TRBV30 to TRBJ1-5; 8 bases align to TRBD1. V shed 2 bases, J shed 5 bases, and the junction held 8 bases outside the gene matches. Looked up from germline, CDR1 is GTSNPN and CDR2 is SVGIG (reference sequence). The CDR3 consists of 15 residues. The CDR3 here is CAWSFRGLGDQPQHF. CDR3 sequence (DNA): TGTGCCTGGAGTTTCAGGGGGCTTGGGGATCAGCCCCAGCATTTT. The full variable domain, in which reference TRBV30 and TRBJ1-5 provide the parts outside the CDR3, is SQTIHQWPATLVQPVGSPLSLECTVEGTSNPNLYWYRQAAGRGLQLLFYSVGIGQISSEVPQNLSASRPQDRQFILSSKKLLLSDSGFYLCAWSFRGLGDQPQHFGDGTRLSIL.

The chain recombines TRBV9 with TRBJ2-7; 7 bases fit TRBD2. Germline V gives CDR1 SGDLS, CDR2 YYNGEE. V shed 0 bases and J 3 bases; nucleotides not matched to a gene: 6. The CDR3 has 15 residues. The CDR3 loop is CASSVGPAGRYEQYF. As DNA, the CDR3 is TGTGCCAGCAGCGTAGGCCCAGCGGGGCGCTACGAGCAGTACTTC.

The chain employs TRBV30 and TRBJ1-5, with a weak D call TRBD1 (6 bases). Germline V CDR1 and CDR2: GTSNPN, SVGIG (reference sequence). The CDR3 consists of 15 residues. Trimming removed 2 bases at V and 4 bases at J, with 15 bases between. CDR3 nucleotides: TGTGCCTGGAGTCCCGGACAGCGACCTAATCAGCCCCAGCATTTT. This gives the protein CAWSPGQRPNQPQHF.

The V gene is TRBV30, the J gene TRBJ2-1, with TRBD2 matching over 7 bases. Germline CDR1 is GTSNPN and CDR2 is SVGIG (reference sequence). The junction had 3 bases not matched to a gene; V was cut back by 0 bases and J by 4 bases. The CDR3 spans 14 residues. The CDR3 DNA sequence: TGTGCCTGGAGTGTGTCTAGCGGTTACAATGAGCAGTTCTTC. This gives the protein CAWSVSSGYNEQFF.

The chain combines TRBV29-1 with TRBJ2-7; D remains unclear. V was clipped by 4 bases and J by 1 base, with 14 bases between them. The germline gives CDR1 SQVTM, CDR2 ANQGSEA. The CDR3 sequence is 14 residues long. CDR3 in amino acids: CSVVAVTSSYEQYF. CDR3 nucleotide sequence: TGCAGCGTTGTAGCAGTCACCTCTTCCTACGAGCAGTACTTC.

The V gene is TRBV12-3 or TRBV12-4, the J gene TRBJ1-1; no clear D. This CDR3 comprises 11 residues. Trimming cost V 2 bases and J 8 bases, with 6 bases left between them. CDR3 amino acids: CASSLKSEAFF. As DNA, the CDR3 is TGTGCCAGCAGTTTAAAATCCGAAGCTTTCTTT.

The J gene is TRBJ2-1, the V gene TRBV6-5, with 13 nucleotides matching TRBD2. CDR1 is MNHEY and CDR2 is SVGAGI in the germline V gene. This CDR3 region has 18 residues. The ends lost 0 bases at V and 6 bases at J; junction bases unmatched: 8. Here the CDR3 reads CASSYSDWTSGGVNEQFF. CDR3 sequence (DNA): TGTGCCAGCAGTTACTCAGATTGGACTAGCGGGGGAGTCAATGAGCAGTTCTTC.

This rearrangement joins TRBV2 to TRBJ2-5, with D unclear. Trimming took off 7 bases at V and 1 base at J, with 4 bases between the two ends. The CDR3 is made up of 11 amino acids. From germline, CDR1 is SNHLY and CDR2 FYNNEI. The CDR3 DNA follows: TGTGCCAGCAACGTCCAAGAGACCCAGTACTTC. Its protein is CASNVQETQYF.

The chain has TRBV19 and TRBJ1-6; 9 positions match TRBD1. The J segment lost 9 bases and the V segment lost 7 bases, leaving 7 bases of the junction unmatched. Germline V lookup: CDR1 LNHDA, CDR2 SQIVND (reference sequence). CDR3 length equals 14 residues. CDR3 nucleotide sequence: TGTGCCAGTACCAAACAGGGGGCTGGTTCACCCCTCCACTTT. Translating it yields CASTKQGAGSPLHF.

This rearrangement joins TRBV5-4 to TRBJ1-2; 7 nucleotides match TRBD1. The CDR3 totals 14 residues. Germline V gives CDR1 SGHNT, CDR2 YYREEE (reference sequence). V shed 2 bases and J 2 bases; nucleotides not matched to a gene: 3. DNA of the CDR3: TGTGCCAGCAGCTTACAGGGACAGAACTATGGCTACACCTTC. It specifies CASSLQGQNYGYTF.

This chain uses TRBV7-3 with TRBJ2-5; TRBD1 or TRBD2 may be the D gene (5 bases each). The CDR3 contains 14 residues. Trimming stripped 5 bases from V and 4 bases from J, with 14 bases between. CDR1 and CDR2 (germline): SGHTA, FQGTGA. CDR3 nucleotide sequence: TGTGCCAGCAGCCTCGGGACGCAAGGAGAGACCCAGTACTTC. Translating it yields CASSLGTQGETQYF.

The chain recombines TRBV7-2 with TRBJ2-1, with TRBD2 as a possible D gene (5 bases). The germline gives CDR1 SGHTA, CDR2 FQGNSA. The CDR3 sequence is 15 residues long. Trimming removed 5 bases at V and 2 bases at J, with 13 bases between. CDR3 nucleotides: TGTGCCAGCAGCATAGGACTGGGCCCCTACAATGAGCAGTTCTTC. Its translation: CASSIGLGPYNEQFF. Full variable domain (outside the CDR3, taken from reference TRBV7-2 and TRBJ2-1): GAGVSQSPSNKVTEKGKDVELRCDPISGHTALYWYRQSLGQGLEFLIYFQGNSAPDKSGLPSDRFSAERTGGSVSTLTIQRTQQEDSAVYLCASSIGLGPYNEQFFGPGTRLTVL.

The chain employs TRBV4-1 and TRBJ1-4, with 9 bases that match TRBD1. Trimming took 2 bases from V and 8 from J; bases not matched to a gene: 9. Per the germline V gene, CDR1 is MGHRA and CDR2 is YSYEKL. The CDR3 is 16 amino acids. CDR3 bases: TGCGCCAGCAGCCAAACCGGGACAGGGCAGGAAGAAAAACTGTTTTTT. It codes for CASSQTGTGQEEKLFF.

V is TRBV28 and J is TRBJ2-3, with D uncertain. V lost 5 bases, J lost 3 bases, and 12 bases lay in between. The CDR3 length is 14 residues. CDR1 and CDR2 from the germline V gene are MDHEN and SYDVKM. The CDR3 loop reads CASSPTGTTDTQYF. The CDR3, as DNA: TGTGCCAGCAGTCCGACTGGTACGACAGATACGCAGTATTTT.

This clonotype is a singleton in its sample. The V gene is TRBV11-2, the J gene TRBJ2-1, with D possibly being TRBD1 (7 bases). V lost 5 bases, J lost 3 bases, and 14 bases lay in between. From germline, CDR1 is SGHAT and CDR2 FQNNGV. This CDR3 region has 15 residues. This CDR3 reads CASSLRGALYNEQFF. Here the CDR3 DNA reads TGTGCCAGCAGCCTCAGGGGGGCGCTCTACAATGAGCAGTTCTTC.

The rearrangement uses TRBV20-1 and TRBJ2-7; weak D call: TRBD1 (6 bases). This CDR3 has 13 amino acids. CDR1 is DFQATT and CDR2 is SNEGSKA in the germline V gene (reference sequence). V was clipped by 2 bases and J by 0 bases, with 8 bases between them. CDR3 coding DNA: TGCAGTGCTAGACAGGGGACCTCCTACGAGCAGTACTTC. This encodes CSARQGTSYEQYF.

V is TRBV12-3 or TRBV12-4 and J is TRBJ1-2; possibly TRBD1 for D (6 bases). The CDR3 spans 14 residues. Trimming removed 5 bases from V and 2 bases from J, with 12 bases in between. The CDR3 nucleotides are TGTGCCAGCAGTCGACAGGTGGGGAACTATGGCTACACCTTC. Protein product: CASSRQVGNYGYTF.

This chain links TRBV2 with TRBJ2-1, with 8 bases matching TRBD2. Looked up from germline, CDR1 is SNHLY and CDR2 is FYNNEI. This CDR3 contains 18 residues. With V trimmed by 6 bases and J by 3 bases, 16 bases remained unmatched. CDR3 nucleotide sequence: TGTGCCAGCAGGGAGGTTTTGGCTCGCGGGGGGATCTACAATGAGCAGTTCTTC. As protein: CASREVLARGGIYNEQFF. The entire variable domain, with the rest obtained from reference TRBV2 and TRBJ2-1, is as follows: EPEVTQTPSHQVTQMGQEVILRCVPISNHLYFYWYRQILGQKVEFLVSFYNNEISEKSEIFDDQFSVERPDGSNFTLKIRSTKLEDSAMYFCASREVLARGGIYNEQFFGPGTRLTVL.

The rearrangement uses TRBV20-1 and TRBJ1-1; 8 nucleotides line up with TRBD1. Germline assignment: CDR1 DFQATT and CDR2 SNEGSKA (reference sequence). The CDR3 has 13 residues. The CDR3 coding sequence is TGCAGGGGGACAGGAAGCATGAACACTGAAGCTTTCTTT. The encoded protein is CRGTGSMNTEAFF.

CDR3 region: CASSYLPSGGYNEQFF. The CDR3 DNA sequence: TGTGCCAGCAGTTACCTCCCTAGCGGGGGGTACAATGAGCAGTTCTTC. The genes are TRBV6-2 or TRBV6-3 and TRBJ2-1, with 11 bases lining up with TRBD2. CDR3 length: 16 amino acids. Germline CDR1 reads MNHEY; CDR2 reads SVGEGT. J lost 4 bases, V lost 2 bases, and 4 bases had no gene match.

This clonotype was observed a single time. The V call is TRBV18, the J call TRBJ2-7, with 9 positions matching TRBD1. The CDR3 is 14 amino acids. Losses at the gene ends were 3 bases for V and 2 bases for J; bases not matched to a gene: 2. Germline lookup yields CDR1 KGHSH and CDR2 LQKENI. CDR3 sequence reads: CASSPGDRAYEQYF. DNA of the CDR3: TGTGCCAGCTCACCTGGGGACAGGGCCTACGAGCAGTACTTC.

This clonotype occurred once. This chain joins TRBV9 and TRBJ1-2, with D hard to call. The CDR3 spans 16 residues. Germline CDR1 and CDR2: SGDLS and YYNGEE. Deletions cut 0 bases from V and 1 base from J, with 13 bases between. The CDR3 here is CASSVVPTPGNYGYTF. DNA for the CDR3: TGTGCCAGCAGCGTAGTTCCCACTCCGGGTAACTATGGCTACACCTTC.

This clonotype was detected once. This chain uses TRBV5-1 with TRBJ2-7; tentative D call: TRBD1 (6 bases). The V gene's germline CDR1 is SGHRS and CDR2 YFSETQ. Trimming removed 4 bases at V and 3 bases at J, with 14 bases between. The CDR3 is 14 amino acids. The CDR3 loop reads CASSGAAGDYEQYF. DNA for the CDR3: TGCGCCAGCAGCGGTGCGGCAGGGGACTACGAGCAGTACTTC.

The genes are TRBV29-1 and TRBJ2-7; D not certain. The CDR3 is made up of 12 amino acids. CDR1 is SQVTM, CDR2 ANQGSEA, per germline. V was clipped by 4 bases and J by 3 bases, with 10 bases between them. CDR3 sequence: CSVAVGYYEQYF. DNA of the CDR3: TGCAGCGTTGCTGTCGGCTACTACGAGCAGTACTTC.

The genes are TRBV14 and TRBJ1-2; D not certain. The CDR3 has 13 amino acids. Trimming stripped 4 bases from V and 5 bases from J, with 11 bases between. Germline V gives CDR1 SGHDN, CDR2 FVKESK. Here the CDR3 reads CASSLGRRYGYTF. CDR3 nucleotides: TGTGCCAGCAGCCTCGGACGGAGATATGGCTACACCTTC.

In nucleotides, the CDR3 is TGTGCCTTGGATAATAGCGGGGGTCCCCAGTACTTC. Translated, it gives CALDNSGGPQYF. The gene calls are TRBV30 and TRBJ2-5, with TRBD2 matching over 9 bases. This CDR3 region has 12 residues. The junction had 9 bases not matched to a gene; V was cut back by 7 bases and J by 9 bases. Per the germline V gene, CDR1 is GTSNPN and CDR2 is SVGIG (reference sequence). Full variable domain (remainder filled in from reference TRBV30 and TRBJ2-5): SQTIHQWPATLVQPVGSPLSLECTVEGTSNPNLYWYRQAAGRGLQLLFYSVGIGQISSEVPQNLSASRPQDRQFILSSKKLLLSDSGFYLCALDNSGGPQYFGPGTRLLVL.

CDR3: CASSHGLYNSPLHF. CDR3 nucleotides: TGTGCCAGCAGCCACGGATTATATAATTCACCCCTCCACTTT. The chain is built from TRBV16 and TRBJ1-6, with D hard to call. Looked up from germline, CDR1 is KGHSY and CDR2 is FQNENV. V was pared by 3 bases and J by 4 bases, with 7 bases between. The CDR3 length is 14 residues.

CDR3 loop: CATQGTGELFF. The CDR3 DNA reads as TGTGCCACCCAAGGGACCGGGGAGCTGTTTTTT. This chain connects TRBV2 to TRBJ2-2, with D unclear. Germline CDR1 reads SNHLY; CDR2 reads FYNNEI. V lost 10 bases and J 5 bases, leaving 8 bases between the germline ends. CDR3 length: 11 residues.